Listed here are 5 T cell receptor beta chains from one sample, sequenced in a study of T cell clonality in common variable immunodeficiency (dated by TCRdb to the mid-2010s). Broader findings and caveats from the paper: Fewer deletions and N-nucleotide insertions were reportedly observed in CVID TCRbeta sequences, and highly modified clones with 13 or more V deletions were reportedly absent from CVID TCRbeta sequences.

What these receptors recognize is not known. Receptor libraries were prepared by the immunoSEQ multiplex PCR assay. The immuneACCESS repertoire file appears here via TCRdb, limited to in-frame rearrangements. These files lack a portion of the clones; in checked studies, under half of the deficit traces to unresolved V genes, and the cause of the others is not known. The table for this sample lists around 15,000 clones. Roughly 4.9% of the sample comes from the top ten. Sample: peripheral blood mononuclear cells. These receptors came from a human donor with common variable immunodeficiency.

With respect to this clone: The read ends 3 residues early relative to the CDR3; the germline J gene fills the gap. The J gene is TRBJ2-3, the V gene TRBV7-2; TRBD1 matches 7 bases. V shed 5 bases, J shed 5 bases, and the junction held 4 bases outside the gene matches. Germline assignment: CDR1 SGHTA and CDR2 FQGNSA. This CDR3 is 13 amino acids long. CDR3 region: CASSDRAEDTQYF. Partial CDR3 DNA: TGTGCCAGCAGCGACAGGGCCGAAGATACG. The full variable domain, rest sourced from reference TRBV7-2 and TRBJ2-3, is GAGVSQSPSNKVTEKGKDVELRCDPISGHTALYWYRQSLGQGLEFLIYFQGNSAPDKSGLPSDRFSAERTGGSVSTLTIQRTQQEDSAVYLCASSDRAEDTQYFGPGTRLTVL.

With respect to this clone: Read sequence stops 3 residues before the CDR3 end, and the germline J gene provides the missing end. The genes are TRBV5-4 and TRBJ2-1, with TRBD2 matching 7 bases. The CDR3 covers 16 residues. CDR1 is SGHNT, CDR2 YYREEE, per germline (reference sequence). The V gene end was trimmed by 0 bases and the J gene end by 0 bases; junction bases not matched to a gene: 3. The CDR3 spells CASSLDGGSSYNEQFF. The DNA read from the CDR3 is TGTGCCAGCAGCTTGGACGGCGGGAGCTCCTACAATGAG. Combining the CDR3 with reference TRBV5-4 and TRBJ2-1 gives the whole variable domain ETGVTQSPTHLIKTRGQQVTLRCSSQSGHNTVSWYQQALGQGPQFIFQYYREEENGRGNFPPRFSGLQFPNYSSELNVNALELDDSALYLCASSLDGGSSYNEQFFGPGTRLTVL.

This clone is medium-sized (0.01 to 0.1%) by frequency. The read terminates 3 residues ahead of where the CDR3 ends, so the germline J gene completes it. The chain combines TRBV20-1 with TRBJ2-2; 7 bases are a match to TRBD1. The trim removed 3 bases at V and 1 base at J, leaving 8 bases unmatched. The CDR3 length is 16 residues. Germline V lookup: CDR1 DFQATT, CDR2 SNEGSKA (reference sequence). The CDR3 here is CSARTPRTGNTGELFF. The CDR3 bases that were read are TGCAGTGCTAGGACCCCCCGGACAGGGAACACCGGGGAG.

Remarks on this clone: From the germline J gene comes the end of the CDR3, since the read stops 3 residues before it. This chain connects TRBV19 to TRBJ2-3; D may be TRBD1 (8 bases). Germline V lookup: CDR1 LNHDA, CDR2 SQIVND (reference sequence). CDR3 length: 16 residues. The V end lost 1 base, the J end lost 5 bases, and 16 bases lay between the germline ends. The sequenced CDR3 bases are TGTGCCAGTAGTATAGCCCGGACAGGGAGGGAAGATACG. Translating gives CASSIARTGREDT. The full-length CDR3 reads as CASSIARTGREDTQYF.

To note about this clone: From the germline J gene comes the end of the CDR3, since the read stops 3 residues before it. This sequence joins TRBV5-1 and TRBJ2-1; D perhaps matches TRBD2 (6 bases). Germline V lookup: CDR1 SGHRS, CDR2 YFSETQ. This CDR3 comprises 12 residues. V was cut by 7 bases and J by 9 bases, with 14 bases left in between. The CDR3 protein is CASGGDWGEQFF. Incomplete CDR3 DNA: TGCGCCAGCGGCGGGGACTGGGGTGAG.